Only one count was recorded for the clone carrying this TCR beta chain. Its target is not known. No infections or other immune events were documented during collection. This sample is drawn from a study of identifying expanded T cells in peripheral blood. TCRdb's copy holds only in-frame clones and misses some; the assay was immunoSEQ multiplex PCR. Found here are 50,000 to 75,000 clones, around 86% of them singletons; the top ten hold approximately 19%. Study results and caveats: Across healthy donors, higher total template counts meant significantly greater roughly two-week count variance. Over about two and four weeks, about 17 and 20 clones changed, versus approximately 1.1 between replicates.

Germline V gene lookup returns CDR1 SGHDT and CDR2 YYEEEE. This CDR3 region has 12 residues. The V gene lost 2 bases and the J gene lost 3 bases, with 3 bases spanning the gap. The chain recombines TRBV5-6 with TRBJ1-3; D not certain. The sequenced sample was blood. The sequence was obtained from a person aged 18 to 69 in good health. The CDR3: CASSFYGNTIYF. CDR3 in DNA: TGTGCCAGCAGCTTCTATGGAAACACCATATATTTT.